The T cell receptor (beta chain) described here comes from a study of T cell responses to AZD1222 COVID-19 vaccine (dated by TCRdb to the early 2020s). In terms of the full investigation: TCR sequencing covered over 230 trial participants: about 210 given two doses of AZD1222 and approximately 26 given two doses of MenACWY control vaccine. Trial participants were enrolled into age subgroups of 18-55, 56-69 and 70-plus years, which contained roughly 150, 30 and 60 TCR-sequenced participants, respectively.

On this clone: Its antigen remains undetermined. Base qualities are missing; no much larger clone stands one base away. Other DNA sequences within the sample encode an identical CDR3.

CDR1 and CDR2 are drawn from the germline V gene: LGHNA, YSLEER. CDR3 length: 15 amino acids, cysteine to phenylalanine. Only the CDR3 DNA stays, 45 bases, in frame from base 1. V is cut by 0 bases and J by 4 bases, and the space between the germline ends is 12 bases. Per the publication, the time point label means: about 28 days (+/-7) after the second vaccine dose. Because spike-specific TCR depth and breadth did not differ between the two schedules, AZD1222 recipients who got a second dose at roughly 4 weeks were pooled with those who got a second dose at roughly 12 weeks. The vaccinee samples were drawn from two UK trials, COV001 and COV002, one of which was a single-blind randomized controlled phase 2/3 trial testing AZD1222 (ChAdOx1 nCoV-19) in healthy adults. For TCRbeta chain sequencing, PBMC samples were collected from trial participants at day 0 and at day 28 after the second dose. The CDR3 regions of human TCRbeta chains were analyzed by immunosequencing. Concerning the study's data processing: Repertoire TCRs were checked for matches against a reference library of SARS-CoV-2-specific TCRs that had been generated using the MIRA antigen-specificity platform. Breadth was defined as the fraction of unique TCRs that were SARS-CoV-2-associated, and depth was defined as the fraction of total T cells that were SARS-CoV-2-associated. Each spike-specific TCR was assigned to its reactive spike region and to a CD4 or CD8 class using the MIRA data. Log10-transformed breadth and depth values were compared by one-way ANOVA with Sidak's multiple comparisons tests. TCRdb retrieved this table from immuneACCESS and kept in-frame rearrangements only. Not all clones are present; in checked studies, unresolved V genes account for under half, and no reason is known for the remainder. That table is the source of V, J and clone size, and D and trimming were worked out from the DNA. The sample table contains approximately 120,000 clones; only one count was recorded for more than 65% of them. The ten largest clones take up approximately 26% of the sample.

Overall results and qualifications from the work: The vaccine-associated CD4 TCRs covered the entire spike protein, and the dominant responses fell in regions 160-218 and 743-854. In the small 56-69-year group, the increase in depth fell short of significance, most likely because of low power. Conclusions about previously exposed vaccinees are limited because only six or seven AZD1222 recipients were SARS-CoV-2 seropositive at baseline. After two AZD1222 doses, spike-specific TCR breadth and depth were significantly higher than at day 0 and than in MenACWY recipients. Reportedly, close to half of the unique spike-specific TCRs recognized epitopes lying outside the regions that are mutated in the B.1.351 and B.1.1.7 variants. Participants were mostly white British, with more females than males. The authors suggested clonal diversity may have been underestimated. No day 14 peak-response samples were available, so repertoires were characterized only after the peak T cell response.

The sequence is built from TRBV4-3 and TRBJ1-2; the D gene is perhaps TRBD1, on 6 matching bases. Here the sequenced sample was peripheral blood, taken 28 days after the second AZD1222 dose. This sequence originates from an adult who received the AZD1222 COVID-19 vaccine. Here is the DNA: TGCGCCAGCAGCCAAGATGGAGGGGGAGGCTATGGCTACACCTTC. It is translated as CASSQDGGGGYGYTF.